This T cell receptor beta chain was profiled in a study of PD-1 blockade in classical Hodgkin lymphoma. Study findings and constraints: Baseline TCR diversity was reportedly lower in newly diagnosed patients than in healthy donors. It was reported as lower still in relapsed/refractory patients. The authors have not defined what causes the repertoire differences, possibly disease activity or prior therapy.

Time point denoted: newly diagnosed, previously untreated cHL patient sample. By magnetic negative selection, CD4+ T cells were purified from thawed PBMCs. Investigators turned to newly diagnosed, untreated classical Hodgkin lymphoma PBMCs for comparison. Repertoires were generated with immunoSEQ multiplex PCR, while TCRdb's copy carries only in-frame clones and drops some. The sample lists 25,000 to 35,000 clones; 88% were seen once. On this clone itself: Antigen: not known.

The germline V gene has CDR1 SEHNR and CDR2 FQNEAQ (reference sequence). Trimming at V came to 0 bases and at J to 10 bases, leaving 14 bases not matched to a gene. This CDR3 comprises 17 residues. The receptor's source is a human donor with classical Hodgkin lymphoma. Sequencing was carried out using CD4+ T cells from blood. V gene TRBV7-9 combines with J gene TRBJ2-1; TRBD2 matches 8 bases. CDR3 DNA sequence: TGTGCCAGCAGCTTAGCGCTGAACGGGAGGGCCCGGGGAGAGCAGTTCTTC. Its translation: CASSLALNGRARGEQFF.